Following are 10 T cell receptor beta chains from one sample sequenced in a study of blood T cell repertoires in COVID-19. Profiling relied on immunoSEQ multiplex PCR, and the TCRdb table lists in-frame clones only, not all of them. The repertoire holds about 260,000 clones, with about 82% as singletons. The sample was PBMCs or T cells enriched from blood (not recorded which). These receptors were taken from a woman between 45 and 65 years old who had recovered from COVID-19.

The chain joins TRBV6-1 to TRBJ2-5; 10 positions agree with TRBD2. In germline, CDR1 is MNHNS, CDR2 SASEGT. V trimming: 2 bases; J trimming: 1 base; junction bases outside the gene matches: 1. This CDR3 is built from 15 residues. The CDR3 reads CASSELAGVQETQYF. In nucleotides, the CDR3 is TGTGCCAGCAGTGAACTAGCGGGAGTCCAAGAGACCCAGTACTTC.

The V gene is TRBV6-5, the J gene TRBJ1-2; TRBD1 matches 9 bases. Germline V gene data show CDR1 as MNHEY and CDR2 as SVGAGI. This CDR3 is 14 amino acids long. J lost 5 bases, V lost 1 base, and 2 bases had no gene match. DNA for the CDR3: TGTGCCAGCAGTTACTTGGGGACAGGGTATGGCTACACCTTC. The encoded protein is CASSYLGTGYGYTF.

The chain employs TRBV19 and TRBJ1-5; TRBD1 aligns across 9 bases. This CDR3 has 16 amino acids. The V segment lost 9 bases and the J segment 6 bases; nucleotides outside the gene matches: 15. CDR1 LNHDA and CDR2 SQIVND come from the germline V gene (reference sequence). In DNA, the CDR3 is TGTGCCAGCGCCAAGACGACAGGGGGGGATCGTCAGCCCCAGCATTTT. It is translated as CASAKTTGGDRQPQHF.

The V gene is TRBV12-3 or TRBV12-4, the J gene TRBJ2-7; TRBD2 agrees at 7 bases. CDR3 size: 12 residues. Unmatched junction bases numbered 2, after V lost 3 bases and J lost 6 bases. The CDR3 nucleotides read TGTGCCAGCAGTTTGGGAGGGCTCGAGCAGTACTTC. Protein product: CASSLGGLEQYF.

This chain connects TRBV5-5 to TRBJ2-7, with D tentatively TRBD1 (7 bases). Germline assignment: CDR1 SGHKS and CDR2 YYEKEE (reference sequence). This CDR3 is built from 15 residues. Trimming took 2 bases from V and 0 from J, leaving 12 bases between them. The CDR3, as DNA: TGTGCCAGCAGCTTACGCGGGACAGCCTCCTACGAGCAGTACTTC. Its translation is CASSLRGTASYEQYF. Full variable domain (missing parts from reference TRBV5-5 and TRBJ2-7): DAGVTQSPTHLIKTRGQQVTLRCSPISGHKSVSWYQQVLGQGPQFIFQYYEKEERGRGNFPDRFSARQFPNYSSELNVNALLLGDSALYLCASSLRGTASYEQYFGPGTRLTVT.

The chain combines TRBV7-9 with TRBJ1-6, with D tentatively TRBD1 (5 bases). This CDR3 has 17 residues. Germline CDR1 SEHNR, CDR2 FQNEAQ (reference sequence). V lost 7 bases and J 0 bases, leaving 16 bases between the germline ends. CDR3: CASTLFRGDSYNSPLHF. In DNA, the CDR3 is TGTGCCAGCACCCTGTTTAGGGGTGACTCCTATAATTCACCCCTCCACTTT.

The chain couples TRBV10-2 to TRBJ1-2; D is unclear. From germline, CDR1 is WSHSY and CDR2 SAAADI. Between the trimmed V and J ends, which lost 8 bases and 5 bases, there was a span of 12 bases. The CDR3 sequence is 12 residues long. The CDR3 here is CASSESGYGYTF. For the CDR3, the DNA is TGCGCCAGCTCCGAGTCGGGTTATGGCTACACCTTC.

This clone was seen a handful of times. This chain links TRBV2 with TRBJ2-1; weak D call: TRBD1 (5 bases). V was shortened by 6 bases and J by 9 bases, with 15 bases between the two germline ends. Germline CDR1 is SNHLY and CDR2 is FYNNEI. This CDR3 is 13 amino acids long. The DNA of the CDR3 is TGTGCCAGCAGCCAAGGGGCCCAGGGTGAGCAGTTCTTC. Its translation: CASSQGAQGEQFF.

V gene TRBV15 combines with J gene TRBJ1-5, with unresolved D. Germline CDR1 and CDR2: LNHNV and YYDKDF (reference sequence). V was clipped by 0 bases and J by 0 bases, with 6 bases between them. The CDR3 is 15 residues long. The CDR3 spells CATSRDGSSNQPQHF. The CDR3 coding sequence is TGTGCCACCAGCAGAGATGGTAGTAGCAATCAGCCCCAGCATTTT. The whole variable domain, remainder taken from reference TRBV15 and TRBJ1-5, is DAMVIQNPRYQVTQFGKPVTLSCSQTLNHNVMYWYQQKSSQAPKLLFHYYDKDFNNEADTPDNFQSRRPNTSFCFLDIRSPGLGDTAMYLCATSRDGSSNQPQHFGDGTRLSIL.

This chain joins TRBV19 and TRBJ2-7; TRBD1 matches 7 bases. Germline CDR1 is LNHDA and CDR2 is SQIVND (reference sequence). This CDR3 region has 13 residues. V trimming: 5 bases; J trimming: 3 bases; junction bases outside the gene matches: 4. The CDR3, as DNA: TGTGCCAGTAGTCCCGGACAGGTCTACGAGCAGTACTTC. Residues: CASSPGQVYEQYF.